The next 26 T cell receptor beta chains were all read from a single sample in a study of blood T cell repertoires in COVID-19. Assay: immunoSEQ multiplex PCR; the TCRdb copy retains only in-frame clones and omits some. This sample carries about 140,000 clones, approximately 83% of them seen once, and the ten largest clones take roughly 8%. The sample consisted of peripheral blood. These receptors were collected from a human donor in a cohort sampled during active COVID-19.

This chain joins TRBV15 and TRBJ1-3; D gene ambiguous. With 3 bases removed from V and 0 bases from J, the gap between germline ends came to 9 bases. Per the germline V gene, CDR1 is LNHNV and CDR2 is YYDKDF (reference sequence). The CDR3 has 15 amino acids. The CDR3 loop reads CATSSKRFSGNTIYF. The DNA for the CDR3 is TGTGCCACCAGCAGTAAGAGATTCTCTGGAAACACCATATATTTT.

V and J are TRBV7-2 and TRBJ1-3; unclear D gene. V lost 3 bases and J 8 bases, leaving 11 bases between the germline ends. The CDR3 is made up of 13 amino acids. In germline, CDR1 is SGHTA, CDR2 FQGNSA. The CDR3, as DNA: TGTGCCAGCAGCTTGGGTCCCGGGGACACCATATATTTT. This codes for CASSLGPGDTIYF.

V and J are TRBV7-9 and TRBJ1-1; D is uncertain. The CDR3 totals 15 residues. The V end was cut by 5 bases, the J end by 4 bases, with 17 bases between. The V gene's germline CDR1 is SEHNR and CDR2 FQNEAQ (reference sequence). CDR3 residues: CASSLRRVGSTEAFF. DNA of the CDR3: TGTGCCAGCAGCCTGCGGCGGGTAGGGAGCACTGAAGCTTTCTTT.

The chain links TRBV27 to TRBJ1-4; weak D call: TRBD1 (5 bases). Looked up from germline, CDR1 is MNHEY and CDR2 is SMNVEV (reference sequence). Trimming left V 2 bases short and J 5 bases short, with 12 bases between. The CDR3 loop spans 15 amino acids. CDR3 loop: CASSLDWGGNEKLFF. The CDR3 coding sequence is TGTGCCAGCAGTTTAGATTGGGGGGGAAATGAAAAACTGTTTTTT.

This chain links TRBV28 with TRBJ2-1, with a tentative D call TRBD1 (6 bases). Germline values: CDR1 MDHEN, CDR2 SYDVKM. The length of the CDR3 is 13 residues. The V end was cut by 6 bases, the J end by 5 bases, with 11 bases between. As DNA, the CDR3 is TGTGCCAGCAGACTCCAGGGGAACAATGAGCAGTTCTTC. Protein: CASRLQGNNEQFF. The entire variable domain, with the rest obtained from reference TRBV28 and TRBJ2-1, is as follows: DVKVTQSSRYLVKRTGEKVFLECVQDMDHENMFWYRQDPGLGLRLIYFSYDVKMKEKGDIPEGYSVSREKKERFSLILESASTNQTSMYLCASRLQGNNEQFFGPGTRLTVL.

The rearrangement uses TRBV2 and TRBJ2-6; 7 bases fit TRBD1. Germline V lookup: CDR1 SNHLY, CDR2 FYNNEI. The ends lost 2 bases at V and 0 bases at J; junction bases unmatched: 10. The CDR3 is 19 amino acids. The CDR3 DNA follows: TGTGCCAGCAGTGAACTGCCTGGGACAGAAACCTCTGGGGCCAACGTCCTGACTTTC. Protein product: CASSELPGTETSGANVLTF.

V gene TRBV5-6 combines with J gene TRBJ2-2; tentative D call: TRBD1 (6 bases). The CDR3 runs to 13 residues. The V gene's germline CDR1 is SGHDT and CDR2 YYEEEE. Trimming removed 4 bases at V and 8 bases at J, with 12 bases between. CDR3 sequence (DNA): TGTGCCAGCAGCCTAGGGGGTCCGGGGGAGCTGTTTTTT. It is translated as CASSLGGPGELFF.

The V call is TRBV4-2, the J call TRBJ2-5, with 9 positions matching TRBD2. V shed 1 base, J shed 2 bases, and the junction held 8 bases outside the gene matches. The CDR3 loop spans 17 amino acids. Germline CDR1 is LGHNA and CDR2 is YNFKEQ. The CDR3 DNA reads TGTGCCAGCAGCCAAGGTGTGGCTAGCGGGGCTCAAGAGACCCAGTACTTC. Encoded protein: CASSQGVASGAQETQYF.

The chain combines TRBV13 with TRBJ1-2; a possible D gene is TRBD1 (6 bases). The length of the CDR3 is 15 residues. Germline CDR1 reads PRHDT; CDR2 reads FYEKMQ (reference sequence). The V and J ends lost 5 bases and 4 bases respectively, with 17 bases between them. The CDR3 coding sequence is TGTGCCAGCAGCACCCCACAGGGAGTCCGCTATGGCTACACCTTC. This encodes CASSTPQGVRYGYTF.

The chain has TRBV5-1 and TRBJ1-5, with TRBD1 matching 7 bases. The CDR3 sequence is 14 residues long. Trimming took 0 bases from V and 9 from J; bases not matched to a gene: 6. Germline CDR1 and CDR2: SGHRS and YFSETQ. CDR3 in amino acids: CASSLEGSGGPQHF. CDR3 nucleotides: TGCGCCAGCAGCTTGGAGGGTTCAGGGGGGCCCCAGCATTTT.

As for this clone: The junction differs from germline at one of its ends, possibly a read error. The chain has TRBV2 and TRBJ2-1; 10 bases fit TRBD2. The CDR3 consists of 16 residues. The germline V gene encodes CDR1 SNHLY and CDR2 FYNNEI. CDR3: CASREVAGGSYNEQFF. The DNA for the CDR3 is TGTGCCAGCAGGGAAGTAGCGGGGGGATCCTACAATGAGCAGTTCTTC. The variable domain in full, with the rest retrieved from reference TRBV2 and TRBJ2-1, is EPEVTQTPSHQVTQMGQEVILRCVPISNHLYFYWYRQILGQKVEFLVSFYNNEISEKSEIFDDQFSVERPDGSNFTLKIRSTKLEDSAMYFCASREVAGGSYNEQFFGPGTRLTVL.

The rearrangement links TRBV4-2 to TRBJ2-7, with unresolved D. Germline lookup yields CDR1 LGHNA and CDR2 YNFKEQ. CDR3 length equals 14 residues. V lost 0 bases and J 1 base, leaving 7 bases between the germline ends. The CDR3 is CASSQDMSSYEQYF. CDR3 bases: TGTGCCAGCAGCCAAGATATGTCGTCCTACGAGCAGTACTTC.

This sequence joins TRBV19 and TRBJ1-2; D perhaps matches TRBD1 (5 bases). The CDR3 is 14 residues long. Germline V gene data show CDR1 as LNHDA and CDR2 as SQIVND (reference sequence). The germline V and J ends were trimmed by 6 bases and 6 bases, with 17 bases remaining between them. The DNA of the CDR3 is TGTGCCAGTAGAAGGGACGGGAGTGTCGATGGCTACACCTTC. The encoded protein is CASRRDGSVDGYTF. The full variable domain, in which reference TRBV19 and TRBJ1-2 provide the parts outside the CDR3, is DGGITQSPKYLFRKEGQNVTLSCEQNLNHDAMYWYRQDPGQGLRLIYYSQIVNDFQKGDIAEGYSVSREKKESFPLTVTSAQKNPTAFYLCASRRDGSVDGYTFGSGTRLTVV.

This rearrangement joins TRBV6-5 to TRBJ2-7, with D uncertain. V gave up 6 bases and J gave up 3 bases, with 12 bases separating them. CDR1 is MNHEY, CDR2 SVGAGI, per germline. The CDR3 extends over 13 amino acids. The CDR3 bases are TGTGCCAGCAGCCAAGCACTGTACTACGAGCAGTACTTC. The encoded protein is CASSQALYYEQYF.

The chain's CDR3 is CASSEKGASYNSPLHF. CDR3 DNA sequence: TGTGCCAGCAGTGAAAAGGGGGCGTCCTATAATTCACCCCTCCACTTT. The chain joins TRBV2 to TRBJ1-6, with 7 bases aligning to TRBD1. This CDR3 spans 16 amino acids. Per germline, CDR1 SNHLY and CDR2 FYNNEI. J lost 1 base, V lost 2 bases, and 2 bases had no gene match.

V is TRBV4-1 and J is TRBJ2-5; TRBD1 aligns across 9 bases. CDR3 length: 14 amino acids. Germline CDR1 MGHRA, CDR2 YSYEKL. Trimming at V came to 5 bases and at J to 3 bases, leaving 4 bases not matched to a gene. CDR3 nucleotide sequence: TGCGCCAGCAGCAGACAGGGGGAAAAAGAGACCCAGTACTTC. Residues: CASSRQGEKETQYF.

CDR3 bases: TGTGCCAGCAGTATCAGGTTGAGCTCTGGAAACACCATATATTTT. Translating it yields CASSIRLSSGNTIYF. The chain combines TRBV6-5 with TRBJ1-3; D unclear. With 5 bases removed from V and 0 bases from J, the gap between germline ends came to 11 bases. Germline-derived CDR1 and CDR2 are MNHEY and SVGAGI. This CDR3 contains 15 residues.

This chain joins TRBV18 and TRBJ1-1; the D gene is possibly TRBD1 (6 bases). In germline, CDR1 is KGHSH, CDR2 LQKENI. V was shortened by 3 bases and J by 2 bases, with 19 bases between the two germline ends. This CDR3 region has 17 residues. The CDR3 DNA reads as TGTGCCAGCTCACCCCGGGGGGGGGCGGCGTTAAACACTGAAGCTTTCTTT. This sequence encodes CASSPRGGAALNTEAFF.

In this sample, this clone turned up once. The V gene is TRBV28, the J gene TRBJ2-7; D gene uncertain. Trimming pared 2 bases from V and 6 bases from J, leaving 8 bases between. Germline CDR1 reads MDHEN; CDR2 reads SYDVKM. The CDR3 is made up of 12 amino acids. CDR3 in amino acids: CASSLMLSEQYF. CDR3 DNA: TGTGCCAGCAGTTTAATGCTTAGCGAGCAGTACTTC.

This rearrangement joins TRBV24-1 to TRBJ2-7; 9 positions match TRBD1. Germline CDR1 reads KGHDR; CDR2 reads SFDVKD. CDR3 length equals 13 residues. V shed 9 bases and J 2 bases; nucleotides not matched to a gene: 4. The CDR3 sequence is CATGGQGTYEQYF. The CDR3 DNA follows: TGTGCCACCGGGGGACAGGGAACCTACGAGCAGTACTTC.

This chain connects TRBV9 to TRBJ2-7, with D possibly matching TRBD2 (6 bases). The V gene lost 2 bases and the J gene lost 2 bases, with 8 bases spanning the gap. The germline V gene encodes CDR1 SGDLS and CDR2 YYNGEE. CDR3 length: 13 amino acids. DNA of the CDR3: TGTGCCAGCAGCGTTAGCGGCACCTACGAGCAGTACTTC. Translation: CASSVSGTYEQYF.

The CDR3 sequence is CASSLQGASGNQPQHF. CDR3 DNA sequence: TGTGCCAGCAGCTTACAGGGGGCTTCTGGCAATCAGCCCCAGCATTTT. The chain carries TRBV21-1 and TRBJ1-5; the DNA was not compared with TRBD1, the D call given in the table. TRBV21-1 is termed a pseudogene. The CDR3 spans 16 residues.

This clone was seen only a few times. The V and J genes are TRBV5-4 and TRBJ1-1, with D perhaps matching TRBD1 (6 bases). Germline loops: CDR1 SGHNT, CDR2 YYREEE (reference sequence). This CDR3 is built from 17 residues. Trimming removed 3 bases from V and 4 bases from J, with 22 bases in between. The CDR3 region is CASSSPGGNSVVTEAFF. Written as DNA, the CDR3 is TGTGCCAGCAGCTCGCCGGGGGGCAACAGCGTAGTCACTGAAGCTTTCTTT.

There are a few counts of this clone. The chain joins TRBV9 to TRBJ2-2; 13 bases line up with TRBD2. Germline V CDR1 and CDR2: SGDLS, YYNGEE. With 4 bases clipped from V and 6 bases from J, the junction kept 3 bases outside the gene matches. The CDR3 loop spans 15 amino acids. The CDR3 sequence: CASSLGLAGAGELFF. CDR3 nucleotides: TGTGCCAGCAGCCTTGGACTAGCGGGGGCCGGGGAGCTGTTTTTT.

The rearrangement uses TRBV2 and TRBJ2-6; tentative D call: TRBD1 (6 bases). Trimming left V 11 bases short and J 1 base short, with 15 bases between. The length of the CDR3 is 15 residues. Germline loops: CDR1 SNHLY, CDR2 FYNNEI. CDR3 sequence (DNA): TGTGCCCGCCAACAGGGTTCGTCTGGGGCCAACGTCCTGACTTTC. Encoded protein: CARQQGSSGANVLTF.

V is TRBV18 and J is TRBJ2-3, with a weak D call TRBD2 (6 bases). CDR1 is KGHSH and CDR2 is LQKENI in the germline V gene. The CDR3 consists of 16 residues. Trimming cost V 0 bases and J 6 bases, with 16 bases left between them. CDR3 DNA sequence: TGTGCCAGCTCACCACCGGCTAGCGCAGACGGGGATACGCAGTATTTT. This encodes CASSPPASADGDTQYF.